This T cell receptor (beta chain) was recovered during a study of T cells in Graves' hyperthyroidism and ophthalmopathy. From RNA transcripts, TCR beta CDR3 regions were amplified. Initially, a first-round RT-PCR of the TCR CDR3 employed the HTBI primer set. TCRdb analysed the multiplex PCR reads with MiXCR anew, one entry per CDR3 protein. Altogether 470,000 or so distinct CDR3 sequences are present, less than 25% being singletons, with the ten largest covering less than 30%. This clonotype came up many times. The ends lost 6 bases at V and 3 bases at J; junction bases unmatched: 10. CDR1 and CDR2 (germline): SNHLY, FYNNEI. The CDR3 has 15 amino acids.

The sequence derives from a man aged 18 to 30 with Graves' hyperthyroidism. Source material: blood. This rearrangement joins TRBV2 to TRBJ2-5; TRBD2 matches 7 bases. The CDR3 reads CASSRSGAGKETQYF. The CDR3 DNA sequence: TGTGCCAGCAGCCGCTCCGGAGCGGGGAAAGAGACCCAGTACTTC.